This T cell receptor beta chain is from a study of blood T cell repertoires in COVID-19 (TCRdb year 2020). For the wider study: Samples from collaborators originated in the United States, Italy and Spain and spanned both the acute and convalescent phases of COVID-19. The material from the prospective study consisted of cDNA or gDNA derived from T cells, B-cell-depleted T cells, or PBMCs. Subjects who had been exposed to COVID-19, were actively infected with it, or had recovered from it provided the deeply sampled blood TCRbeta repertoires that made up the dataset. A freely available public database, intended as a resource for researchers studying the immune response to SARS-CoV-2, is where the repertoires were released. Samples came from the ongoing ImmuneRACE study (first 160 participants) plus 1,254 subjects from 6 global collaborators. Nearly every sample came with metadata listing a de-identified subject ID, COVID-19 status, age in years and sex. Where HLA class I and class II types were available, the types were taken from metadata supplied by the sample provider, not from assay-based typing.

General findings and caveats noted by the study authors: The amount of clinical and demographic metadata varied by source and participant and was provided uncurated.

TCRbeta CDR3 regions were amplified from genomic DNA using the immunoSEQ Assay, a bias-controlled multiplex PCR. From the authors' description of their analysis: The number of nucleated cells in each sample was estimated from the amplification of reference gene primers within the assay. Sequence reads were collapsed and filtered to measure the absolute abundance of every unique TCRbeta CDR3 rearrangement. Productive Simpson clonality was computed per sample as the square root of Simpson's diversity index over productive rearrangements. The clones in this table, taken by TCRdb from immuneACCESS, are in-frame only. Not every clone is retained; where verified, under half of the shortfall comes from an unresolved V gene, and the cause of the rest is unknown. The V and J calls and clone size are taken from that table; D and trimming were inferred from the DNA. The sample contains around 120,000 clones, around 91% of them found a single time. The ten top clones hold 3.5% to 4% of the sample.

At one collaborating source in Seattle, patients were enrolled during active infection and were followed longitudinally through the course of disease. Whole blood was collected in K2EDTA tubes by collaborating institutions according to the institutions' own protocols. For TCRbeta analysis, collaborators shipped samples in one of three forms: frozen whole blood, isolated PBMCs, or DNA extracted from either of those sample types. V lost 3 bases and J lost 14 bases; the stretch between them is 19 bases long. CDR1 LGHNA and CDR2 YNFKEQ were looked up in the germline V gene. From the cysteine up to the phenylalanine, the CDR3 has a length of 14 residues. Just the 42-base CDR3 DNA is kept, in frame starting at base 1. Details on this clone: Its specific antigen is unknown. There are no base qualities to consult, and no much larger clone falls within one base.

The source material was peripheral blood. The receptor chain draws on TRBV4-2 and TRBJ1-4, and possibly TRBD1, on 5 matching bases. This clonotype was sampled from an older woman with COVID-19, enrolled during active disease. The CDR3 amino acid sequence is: CASSQLAGRASLFF. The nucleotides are TGTGCCAGCAGCCAGCTTGCTGGCAGGGCCTCGCTGTTTTTT.